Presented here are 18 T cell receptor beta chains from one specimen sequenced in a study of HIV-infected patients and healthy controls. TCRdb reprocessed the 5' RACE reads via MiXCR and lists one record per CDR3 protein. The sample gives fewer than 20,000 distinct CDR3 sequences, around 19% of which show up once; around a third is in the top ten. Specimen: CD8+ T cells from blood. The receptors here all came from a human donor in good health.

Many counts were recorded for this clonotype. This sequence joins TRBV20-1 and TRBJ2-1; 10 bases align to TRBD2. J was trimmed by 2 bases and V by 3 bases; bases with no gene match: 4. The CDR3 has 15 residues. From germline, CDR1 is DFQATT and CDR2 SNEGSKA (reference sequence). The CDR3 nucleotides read TGCAGTGCTAGGGGACTAGCGAATACCTACAATGAGCAGTTCTTC. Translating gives CSARGLANTYNEQFF.

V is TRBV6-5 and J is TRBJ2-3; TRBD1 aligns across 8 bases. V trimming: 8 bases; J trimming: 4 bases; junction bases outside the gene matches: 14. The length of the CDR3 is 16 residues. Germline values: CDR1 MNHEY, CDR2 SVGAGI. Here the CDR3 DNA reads TGTGCCAGCGCGCCGCGGGCCAGGGGGCAGGCAGATACGCAGTATTTT. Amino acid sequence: CASAPRARGQADTQYF.

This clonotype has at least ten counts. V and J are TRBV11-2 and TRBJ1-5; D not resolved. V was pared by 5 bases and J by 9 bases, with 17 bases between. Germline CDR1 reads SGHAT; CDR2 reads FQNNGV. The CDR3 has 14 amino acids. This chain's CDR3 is CASSPSTGSGPQHF. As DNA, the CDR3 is TGTGCCAGCAGCCCTTCGACGGGTTCGGGGCCCCAGCATTTT.

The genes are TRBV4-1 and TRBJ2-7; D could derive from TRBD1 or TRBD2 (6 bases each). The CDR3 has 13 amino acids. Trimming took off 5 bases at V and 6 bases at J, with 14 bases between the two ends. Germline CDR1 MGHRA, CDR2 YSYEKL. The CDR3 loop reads CASSYGGGREQYF. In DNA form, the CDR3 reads TGCGCCAGCAGCTACGGAGGGGGGCGCGAGCAGTACTTC.

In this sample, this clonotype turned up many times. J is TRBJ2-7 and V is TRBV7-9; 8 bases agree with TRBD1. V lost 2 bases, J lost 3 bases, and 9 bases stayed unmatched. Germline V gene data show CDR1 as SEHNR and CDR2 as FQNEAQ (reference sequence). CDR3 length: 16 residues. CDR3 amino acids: CASSLSYDRGNYEQYF. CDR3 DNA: TGTGCCAGCAGCTTATCCTATGACAGGGGAAACTACGAGCAGTACTTC.

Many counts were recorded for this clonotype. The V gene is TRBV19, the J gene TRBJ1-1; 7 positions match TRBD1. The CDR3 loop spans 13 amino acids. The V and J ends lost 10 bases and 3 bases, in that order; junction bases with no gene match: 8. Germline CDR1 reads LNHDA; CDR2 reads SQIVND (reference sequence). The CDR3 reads CATARDSYTEAFF. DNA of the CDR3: TGTGCCACCGCTCGGGACAGTTACACTGAAGCTTTCTTT.

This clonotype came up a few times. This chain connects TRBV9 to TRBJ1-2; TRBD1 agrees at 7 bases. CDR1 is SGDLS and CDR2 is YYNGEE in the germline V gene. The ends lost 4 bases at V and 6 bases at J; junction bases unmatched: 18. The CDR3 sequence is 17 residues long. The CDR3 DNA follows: TGTGCCAGCAGCCTCCGAATTACGACAGGGTGGACGGATGGCTACACCTTC. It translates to CASSLRITTGWTDGYTF.

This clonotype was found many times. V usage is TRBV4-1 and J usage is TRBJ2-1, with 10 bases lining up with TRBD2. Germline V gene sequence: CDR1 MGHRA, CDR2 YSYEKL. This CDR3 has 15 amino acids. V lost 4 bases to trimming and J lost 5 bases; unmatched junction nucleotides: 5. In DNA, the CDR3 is TGCGCCAGCAGCCGGAGCGGGAGGGGCGACAATGAGCAGTTCTTC. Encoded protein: CASSRSGRGDNEQFF.

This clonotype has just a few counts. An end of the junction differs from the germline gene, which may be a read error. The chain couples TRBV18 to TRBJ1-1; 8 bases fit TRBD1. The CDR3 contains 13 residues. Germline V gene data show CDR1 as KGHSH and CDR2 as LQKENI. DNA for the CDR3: TGTGCCAGCTCACCCCCAGGGGGCCCGGAAAAACTCTTT. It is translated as CASSPPGGPEKLF.

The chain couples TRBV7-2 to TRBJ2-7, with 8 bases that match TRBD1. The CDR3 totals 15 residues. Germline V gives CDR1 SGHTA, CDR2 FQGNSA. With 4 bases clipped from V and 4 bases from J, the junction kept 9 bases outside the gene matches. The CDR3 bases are TGTGCCAGCAGCTCCCGGGGACAGGCGGGATACGAGCAGTACTTC. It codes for CASSSRGQAGYEQYF.

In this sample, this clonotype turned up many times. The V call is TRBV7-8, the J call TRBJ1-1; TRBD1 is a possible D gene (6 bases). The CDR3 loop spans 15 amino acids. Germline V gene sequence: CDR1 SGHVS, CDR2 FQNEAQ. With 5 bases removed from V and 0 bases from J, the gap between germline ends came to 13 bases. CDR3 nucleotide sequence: TGTGCCAGCAGCCCGCCGACAGGCGTGAACACTGAAGCTTTCTTT. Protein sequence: CASSPPTGVNTEAFF. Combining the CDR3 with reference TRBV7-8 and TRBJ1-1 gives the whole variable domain GAGVSQSPRYKVAKRGQDVALRCDPISGHVSLFWYQQALGQGPEFLTYFQNEAQLDKSGLPSDRFFAERPEGSVSTLKIQRTQQEDSAVYLCASSPPTGVNTEAFFGQGTRLTVV.

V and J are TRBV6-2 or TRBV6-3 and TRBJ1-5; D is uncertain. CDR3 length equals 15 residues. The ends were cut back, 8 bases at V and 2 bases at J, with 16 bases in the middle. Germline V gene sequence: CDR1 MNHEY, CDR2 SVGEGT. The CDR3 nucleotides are TGTGCCAGCGTGTCGGGTAGGAACGGCAATCAGCCCCAGCATTTT. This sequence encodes CASVSGRNGNQPQHF.

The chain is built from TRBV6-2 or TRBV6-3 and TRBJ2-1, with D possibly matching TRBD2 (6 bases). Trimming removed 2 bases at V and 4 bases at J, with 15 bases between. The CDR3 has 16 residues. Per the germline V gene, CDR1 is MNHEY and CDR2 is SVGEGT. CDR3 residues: CASSYEVGGNYNEQFF. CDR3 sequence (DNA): TGTGCCAGCAGTTACGAGGTCGGGGGAAATTACAATGAGCAGTTCTTC.

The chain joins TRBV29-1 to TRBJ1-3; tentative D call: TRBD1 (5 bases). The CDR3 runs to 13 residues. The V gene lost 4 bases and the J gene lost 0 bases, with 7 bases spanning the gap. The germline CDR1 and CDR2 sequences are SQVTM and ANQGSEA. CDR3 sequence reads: CSVAGSSGNTIYF. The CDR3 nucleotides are TGCAGCGTTGCAGGGAGCTCTGGAAACACCATATATTTT.

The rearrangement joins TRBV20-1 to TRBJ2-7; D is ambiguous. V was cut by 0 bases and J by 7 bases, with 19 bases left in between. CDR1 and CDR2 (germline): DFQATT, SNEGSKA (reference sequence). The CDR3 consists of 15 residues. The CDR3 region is CSARDTTYGVLEQYF. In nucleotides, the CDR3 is TGCAGTGCTAGAGATACGACCTATGGGGTCTTAGAGCAGTACTTC.

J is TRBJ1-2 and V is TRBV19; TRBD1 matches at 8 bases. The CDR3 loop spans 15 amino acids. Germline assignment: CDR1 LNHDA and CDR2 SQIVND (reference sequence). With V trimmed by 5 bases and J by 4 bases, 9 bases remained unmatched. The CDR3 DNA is TGTGCCAGTAGTCCTGGGGCAGGGGGCTCCTATGGCTACACCTTC. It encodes CASSPGAGGSYGYTF.

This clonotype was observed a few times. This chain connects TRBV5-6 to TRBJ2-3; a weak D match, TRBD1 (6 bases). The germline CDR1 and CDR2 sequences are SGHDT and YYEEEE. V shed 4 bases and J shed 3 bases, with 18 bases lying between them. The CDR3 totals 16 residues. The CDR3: CASSLGTRYTTDTQYF. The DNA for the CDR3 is TGTGCCAGCAGCCTGGGGACACGCTATACTACAGATACGCAGTATTTT. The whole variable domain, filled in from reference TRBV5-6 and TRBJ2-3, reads DAGVTQSPTHLIKTRGQQVTLRCSPKSGHDTVSWYQQALGQGPQFIFQYYEEEERQRGNFPDRFSGHQFPNYSSELNVNALLLGDSALYLCASSLGTRYTTDTQYFGPGTRLTVL.

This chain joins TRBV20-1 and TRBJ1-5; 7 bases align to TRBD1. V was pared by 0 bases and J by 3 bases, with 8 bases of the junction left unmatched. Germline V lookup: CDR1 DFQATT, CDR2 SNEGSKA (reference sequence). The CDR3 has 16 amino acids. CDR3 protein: CSARDEGAFYNQPQHF. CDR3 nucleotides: TGCAGTGCTAGAGATGAGGGGGCTTTCTACAATCAGCCCCAGCATTTT.